This T cell receptor (beta chain) was captured by sequencing in a study of T cell clones after liver transplantation. In the study overall: Liver transplant recipients had immunosuppression withdrawal attempted within 2 years. Standard immunosuppression, with no induction, continued until 12-24 months after transplant. Draws occurred before transplant, before withdrawal, and after complete or failed withdrawal. Study-level findings and limits: The donor-reactive repertoire was only partly measurable in two subjects, lacking donor cells.

As regards this clone: The target antigen is unknown.

From germline, CDR1 is SGHRS and CDR2 YFSETQ. V was clipped by 0 bases and J by 6 bases, with 12 bases between them. The CDR3 contains 14 residues. The protocol was immunoSEQ multiplex PCR, while the TCRdb copy is restricted to in-frame clones and leaves out a portion. The data show tens of thousands of clones, 75% to 85% seen once. This specimen consisted of CD4+ T cells from blood, obtained 12 months after liver transplant. The rearrangement uses TRBV5-1 and TRBJ1-1; D is uncertain. This TCR was sampled from a human patient who received a liver transplant. The graft donor may account for some of the T cells. The CDR3 spells CASSLASLGSEAFF. In DNA form, the CDR3 reads TGCGCCAGCAGCTTGGCGAGTCTAGGGTCTGAAGCTTTCTTT.